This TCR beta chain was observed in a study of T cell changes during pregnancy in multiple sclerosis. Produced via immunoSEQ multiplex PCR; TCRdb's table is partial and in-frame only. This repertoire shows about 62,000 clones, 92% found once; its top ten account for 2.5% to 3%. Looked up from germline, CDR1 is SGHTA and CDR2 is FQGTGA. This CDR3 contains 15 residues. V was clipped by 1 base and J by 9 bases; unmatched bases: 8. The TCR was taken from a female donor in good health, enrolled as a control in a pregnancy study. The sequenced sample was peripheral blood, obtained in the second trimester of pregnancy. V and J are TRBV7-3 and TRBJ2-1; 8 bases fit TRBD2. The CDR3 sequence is CASSLKRGTLSEQFF. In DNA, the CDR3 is TGTGCCAGCAGCTTAAAGCGGGGGACTTTAAGTGAGCAGTTCTTC. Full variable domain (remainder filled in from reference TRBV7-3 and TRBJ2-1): GAGVSQTPSNKVTEKGKYVELRCDPISGHTALYWYRQSLGQGPEFLIYFQGTGAADDSGLPNDRFFAVRPEGSVSTLKIQRTERGDSAVYLCASSLKRGTLSEQFFGPGTRLTVL.